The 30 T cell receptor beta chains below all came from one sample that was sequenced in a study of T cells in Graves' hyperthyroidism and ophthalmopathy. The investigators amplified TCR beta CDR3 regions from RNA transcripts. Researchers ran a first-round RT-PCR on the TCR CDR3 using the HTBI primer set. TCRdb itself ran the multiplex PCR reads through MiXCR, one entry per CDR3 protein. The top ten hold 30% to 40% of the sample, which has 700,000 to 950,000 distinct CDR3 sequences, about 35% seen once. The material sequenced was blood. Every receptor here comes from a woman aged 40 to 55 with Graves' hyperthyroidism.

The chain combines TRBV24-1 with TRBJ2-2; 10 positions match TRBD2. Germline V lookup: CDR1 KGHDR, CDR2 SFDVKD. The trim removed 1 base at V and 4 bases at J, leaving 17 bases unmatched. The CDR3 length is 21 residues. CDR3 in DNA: TGTGCCACCAGTGATTTCCTGCCCTTTAAGCGGGAGGGCCGTCCCACCGGGGAGCTGTTTTTT. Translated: CATSDFLPFKREGRPTGELFF.

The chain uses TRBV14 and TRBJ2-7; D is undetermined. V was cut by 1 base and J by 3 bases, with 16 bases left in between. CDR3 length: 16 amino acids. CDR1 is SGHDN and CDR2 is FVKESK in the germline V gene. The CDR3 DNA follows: TGTGCCAGCAGCCAAGTTCTTTCAAACGGAAACTACGAGCAGTACTTC. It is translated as CASSQVLSNGNYEQYF.

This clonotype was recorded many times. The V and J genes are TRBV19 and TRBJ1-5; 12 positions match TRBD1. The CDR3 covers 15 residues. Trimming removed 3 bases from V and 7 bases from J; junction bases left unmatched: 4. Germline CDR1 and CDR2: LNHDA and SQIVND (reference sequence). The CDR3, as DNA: TGTGCCAGTAGTATTGGGACAGGGGGCGGGCAGCCCCAGCATTTT. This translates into CASSIGTGGGQPQHF.

In DNA form, the CDR3 reads TGTGCCAGCAGTGAGGGGGGGCGTCCGCCCCAGCATTTT. Protein product: CASSEGGRPPQHF. The J gene is TRBJ1-5, the V gene TRBV6-6, with D maybe TRBD1 (6 bases). Per the germline V gene, CDR1 is MNHNY and CDR2 is SVGAGI (reference sequence). The CDR3 is 13 amino acids. V was trimmed by 5 bases and J by 9 bases, leaving 14 bases between them.

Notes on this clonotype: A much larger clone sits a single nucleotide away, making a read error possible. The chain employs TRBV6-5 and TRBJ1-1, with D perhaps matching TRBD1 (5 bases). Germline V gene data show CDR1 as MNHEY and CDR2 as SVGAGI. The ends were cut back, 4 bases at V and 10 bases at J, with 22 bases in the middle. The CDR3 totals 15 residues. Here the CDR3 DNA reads TGTGCCAGCAGTTGGGACGGGCTGGGGGTAGGTGGAGCTTTCTTT. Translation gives CASSWDGLGVGGAFF.

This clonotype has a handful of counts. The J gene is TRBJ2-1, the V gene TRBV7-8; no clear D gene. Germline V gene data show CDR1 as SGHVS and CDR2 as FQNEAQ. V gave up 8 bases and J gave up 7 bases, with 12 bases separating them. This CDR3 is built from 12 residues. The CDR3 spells CASLVSTNEQFF. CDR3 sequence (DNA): TGTGCCAGCTTAGTTTCCACAAATGAGCAGTTCTTC.

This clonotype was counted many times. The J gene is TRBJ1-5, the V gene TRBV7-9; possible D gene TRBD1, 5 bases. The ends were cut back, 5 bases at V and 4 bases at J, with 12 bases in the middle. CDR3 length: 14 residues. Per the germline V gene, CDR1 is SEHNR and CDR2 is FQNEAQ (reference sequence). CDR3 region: CASSRGPENQPQHF. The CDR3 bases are TGTGCCAGCAGCCGGGGCCCGGAGAATCAGCCCCAGCATTTT.

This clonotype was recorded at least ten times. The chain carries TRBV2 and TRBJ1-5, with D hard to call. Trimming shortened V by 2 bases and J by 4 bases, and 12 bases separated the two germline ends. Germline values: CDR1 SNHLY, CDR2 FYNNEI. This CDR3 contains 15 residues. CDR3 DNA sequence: TGTGCCAGCAGTGAACCTGGACGGGAAAATCAGCCCCAGCATTTT. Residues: CASSEPGRENQPQHF.

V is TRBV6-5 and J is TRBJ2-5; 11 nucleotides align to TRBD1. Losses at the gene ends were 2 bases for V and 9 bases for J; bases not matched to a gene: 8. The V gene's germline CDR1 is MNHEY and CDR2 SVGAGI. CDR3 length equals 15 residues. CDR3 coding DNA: TGTGCCAGCAGTTACCGGACAGGGGGCTACGGGTCCCAGTACTTC. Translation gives CASSYRTGGYGSQYF.

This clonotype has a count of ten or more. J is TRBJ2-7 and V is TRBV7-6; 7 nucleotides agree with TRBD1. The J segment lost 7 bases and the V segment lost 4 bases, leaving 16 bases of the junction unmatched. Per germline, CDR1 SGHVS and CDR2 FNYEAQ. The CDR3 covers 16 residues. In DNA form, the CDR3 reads TGTGCCAGCAGCTCCGGGACAGAGTATAAGTCGGGGGAGCAGTACTTC. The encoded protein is CASSSGTEYKSGEQYF.

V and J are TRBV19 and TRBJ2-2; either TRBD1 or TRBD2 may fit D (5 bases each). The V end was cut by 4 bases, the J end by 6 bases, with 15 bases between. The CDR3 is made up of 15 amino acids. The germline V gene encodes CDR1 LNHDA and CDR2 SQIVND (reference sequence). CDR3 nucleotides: TGTGCCAGTAGTACGCCGGGACCAGTCCCCGGGGAGCTGTTTTTT. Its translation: CASSTPGPVPGELFF. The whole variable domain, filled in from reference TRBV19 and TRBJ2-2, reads DGGITQSPKYLFRKEGQNVTLSCEQNLNHDAMYWYRQDPGQGLRLIYYSQIVNDFQKGDIAEGYSVSREKKESFPLTVTSAQKNPTAFYLCASSTPGPVPGELFFGEGSRLTVL.

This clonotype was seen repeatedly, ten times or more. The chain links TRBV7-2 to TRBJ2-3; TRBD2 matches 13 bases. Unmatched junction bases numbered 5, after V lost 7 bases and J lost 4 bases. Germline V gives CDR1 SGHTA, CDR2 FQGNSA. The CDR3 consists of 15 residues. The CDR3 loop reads CASTPGLAGADTQYF. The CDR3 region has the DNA TGTGCCAGCACCCCTGGACTAGCGGGAGCAGATACGCAGTATTTT.

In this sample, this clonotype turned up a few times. CDR3 residues: CASSLVQASNQPQHF. The CDR3 bases are TGTGCCAGCAGCTTAGTGCAGGCTTCTAATCAGCCCCAGCATTTT. The chain joins TRBV7-8 to TRBJ1-5; D gene unclear. Germline values: CDR1 SGHVS, CDR2 FQNEAQ. V was clipped by 1 base and J by 4 bases, with 11 bases between them. The CDR3 is 15 amino acids.

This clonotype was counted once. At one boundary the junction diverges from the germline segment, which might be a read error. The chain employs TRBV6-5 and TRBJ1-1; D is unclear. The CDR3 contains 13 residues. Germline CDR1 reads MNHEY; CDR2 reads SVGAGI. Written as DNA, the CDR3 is TGTGCCAGCAGTTACGGCACCAACACTGAAGCTTCCTTT. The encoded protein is CASSYGTNTEASF.

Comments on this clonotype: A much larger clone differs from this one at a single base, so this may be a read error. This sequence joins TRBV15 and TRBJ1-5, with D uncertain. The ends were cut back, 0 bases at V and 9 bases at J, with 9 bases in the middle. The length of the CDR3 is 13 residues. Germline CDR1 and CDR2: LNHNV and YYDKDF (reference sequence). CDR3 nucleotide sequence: TGTGCCACCAGCAGAGAGGCAGAACGGCCCCAGCATTTT. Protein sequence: CATSREAERPQHF.

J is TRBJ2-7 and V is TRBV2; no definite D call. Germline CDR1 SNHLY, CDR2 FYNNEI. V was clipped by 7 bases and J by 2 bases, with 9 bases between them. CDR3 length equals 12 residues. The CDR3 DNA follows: TGTGCCAGCACCTTTACTACCTACGAGCAGTACTTC. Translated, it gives CASTFTTYEQYF.

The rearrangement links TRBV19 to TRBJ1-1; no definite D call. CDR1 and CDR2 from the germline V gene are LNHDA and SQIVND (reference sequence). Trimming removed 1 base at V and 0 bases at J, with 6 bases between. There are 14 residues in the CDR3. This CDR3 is CASSIVRMNTEAFF. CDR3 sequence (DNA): TGTGCCAGTAGTATAGTCAGGATGAACACTGAAGCTTTCTTT.

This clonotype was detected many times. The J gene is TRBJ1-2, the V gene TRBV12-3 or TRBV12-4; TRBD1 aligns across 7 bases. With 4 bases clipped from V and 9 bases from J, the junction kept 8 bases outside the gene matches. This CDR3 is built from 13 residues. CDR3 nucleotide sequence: TGTGCCAGCAGTTCCGGACAGGCGGAACGCTACACCTTC. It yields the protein CASSSGQAERYTF.

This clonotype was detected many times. This CDR3 reads CASSLQGDSYEQYF. The CDR3 nucleotides are TGTGCCAGCAGCTTGCAAGGGGACTCCTACGAGCAGTACTTC. This chain links TRBV7-2 with TRBJ2-7; possible D gene TRBD1, 5 bases. V was cut by 3 bases and J by 0 bases, with 9 bases left in between. CDR3 size: 14 residues. Germline CDR1 is SGHTA and CDR2 is FQGNSA.

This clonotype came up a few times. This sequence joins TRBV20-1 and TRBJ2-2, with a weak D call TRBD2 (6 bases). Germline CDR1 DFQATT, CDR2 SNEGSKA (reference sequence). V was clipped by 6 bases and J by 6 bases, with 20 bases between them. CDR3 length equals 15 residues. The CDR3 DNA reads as TGCAGTGCGACTAGTCTGCCGCCTAGGGCCGGGGAGCTGTTTTTT. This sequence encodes CSATSLPPRAGELFF.

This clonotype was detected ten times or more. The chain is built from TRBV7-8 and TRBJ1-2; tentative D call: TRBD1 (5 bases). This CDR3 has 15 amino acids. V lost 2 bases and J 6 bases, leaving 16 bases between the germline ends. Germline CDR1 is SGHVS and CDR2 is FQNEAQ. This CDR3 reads CASSLRLRGPDGYTF. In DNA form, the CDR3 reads TGTGCCAGCAGCTTACGGCTTCGGGGCCCAGATGGCTACACCTTC. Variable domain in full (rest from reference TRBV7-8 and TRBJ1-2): GAGVSQSPRYKVAKRGQDVALRCDPISGHVSLFWYQQALGQGPEFLTYFQNEAQLDKSGLPSDRFFAERPEGSVSTLKIQRTQQEDSAVYLCASSLRLRGPDGYTFGSGTRLTVV.

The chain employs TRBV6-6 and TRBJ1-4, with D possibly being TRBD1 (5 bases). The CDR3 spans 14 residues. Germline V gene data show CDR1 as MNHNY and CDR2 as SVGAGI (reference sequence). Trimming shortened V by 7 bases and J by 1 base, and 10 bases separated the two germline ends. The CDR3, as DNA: TGTGCCAGCACCGTTAGGGGAACTAATGAAAAACTGTTTTTT. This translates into CASTVRGTNEKLFF.

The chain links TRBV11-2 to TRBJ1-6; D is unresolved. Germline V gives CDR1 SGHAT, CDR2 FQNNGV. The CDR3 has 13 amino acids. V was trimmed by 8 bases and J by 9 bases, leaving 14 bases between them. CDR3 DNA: TGTGCCAGCGCGGCGGCGGGGAGTTCACCCCTCCACTTT. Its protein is CASAAAGSSPLHF.

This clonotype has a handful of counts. CDR3 bases: TGCAGCGTGACCCCACCAGACAGGGAATATGGCTACACCTTC. It yields the protein CSVTPPDREYGYTF. The gene calls are TRBV29-1 and TRBJ1-2, with 7 nucleotides matching TRBD1. CDR1 is SQVTM, CDR2 ANQGSEA, per germline. J gave up 5 bases and V 6 bases, and 12 bases lay outside the gene matches. The CDR3 loop spans 14 amino acids.

CDR3 in DNA: TGTGCCAGCAGTCGACTAGCGGGACAATGGGATACGCAGTATTTT. Its protein product is CASSRLAGQWDTQYF. The rearrangement joins TRBV6-6 to TRBJ2-3; TRBD2 agrees at 11 bases. V lost 5 bases to trimming and J lost 6 bases; unmatched junction nucleotides: 7. The CDR3 totals 15 residues. Looked up from germline, CDR1 is MNHNY and CDR2 is SVGAGI (reference sequence).

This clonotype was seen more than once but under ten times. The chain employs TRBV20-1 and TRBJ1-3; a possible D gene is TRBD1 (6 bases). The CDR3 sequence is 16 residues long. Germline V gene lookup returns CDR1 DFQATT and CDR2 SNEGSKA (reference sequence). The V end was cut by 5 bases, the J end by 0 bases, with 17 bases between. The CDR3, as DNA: TGCAGTGCTCATTGGCTGGGGGCTCCCTCTGGAAACACCATATATTTT. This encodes CSAHWLGAPSGNTIYF.

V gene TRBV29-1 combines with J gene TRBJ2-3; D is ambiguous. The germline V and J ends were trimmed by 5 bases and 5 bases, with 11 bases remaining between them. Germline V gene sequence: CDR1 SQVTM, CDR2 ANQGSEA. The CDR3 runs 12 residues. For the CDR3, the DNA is TGCAGCGTTAGCCTTGGGATAGATACGCAGTATTTT. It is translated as CSVSLGIDTQYF.

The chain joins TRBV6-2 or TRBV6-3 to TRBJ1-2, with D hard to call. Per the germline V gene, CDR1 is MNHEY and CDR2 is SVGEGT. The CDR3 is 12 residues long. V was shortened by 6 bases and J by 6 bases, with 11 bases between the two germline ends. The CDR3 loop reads CASRDGRDGYTF. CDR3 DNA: TGTGCCAGCAGGGACGGACGGGATGGCTACACCTTC.

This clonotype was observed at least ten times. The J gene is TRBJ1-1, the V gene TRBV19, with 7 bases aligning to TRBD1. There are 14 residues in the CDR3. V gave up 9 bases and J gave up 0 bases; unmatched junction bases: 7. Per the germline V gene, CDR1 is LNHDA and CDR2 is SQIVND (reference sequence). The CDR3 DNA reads TGTGCCAGCCACAGGGGATCAATGAACACTGAAGCTTTCTTT. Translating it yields CASHRGSMNTEAFF.

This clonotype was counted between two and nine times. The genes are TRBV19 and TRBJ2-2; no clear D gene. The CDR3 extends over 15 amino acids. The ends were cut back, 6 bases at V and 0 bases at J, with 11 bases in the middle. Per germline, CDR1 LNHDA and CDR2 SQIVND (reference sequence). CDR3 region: CASSRVKPNTGELFF. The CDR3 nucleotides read TGTGCCAGTAGCCGGGTGAAGCCGAACACCGGGGAGCTGTTTTTT.